Listed here are 20 T cell receptor beta chains from one sample, sequenced in a study of response to subunit inactivated influenza vaccine. MiXCR was run by TCRdb on the RT-PCR reads, yielding one entry per CDR3 protein. The sample shows over 750,000 distinct CDR3 sequences, less than 25% of them seen only once. This material consisted of PBMCs from blood, taken more than 4 days after vaccination. The receptor set was obtained from a man in his fifties who received an inactivated influenza vaccine.

In its sample, this clonotype was seen many times. V and J are TRBV7-9 and TRBJ2-7, with a weak D call TRBD2 (5 bases). CDR1 and CDR2 (germline): SEHNR, FQNEAQ (reference sequence). V shed 9 bases and J shed 6 bases, with 12 bases lying between them. CDR3 length equals 11 residues. The chain's CDR3 is CARGVECEQYF. The DNA of the CDR3 is TGTGCCAGGGGAGTTGAGTGCGAGCAGTACTTC.

This chain connects TRBV20-1 to TRBJ2-5; perhaps TRBD1 as D (5 bases). Trimming left V 3 bases short and J 1 base short, with 18 bases between. Germline V lookup: CDR1 DFQATT, CDR2 SNEGSKA (reference sequence). CDR3 size: 16 residues. CDR3 amino acids: CSASGALGDFQETQYF. CDR3 coding DNA: TGCAGTGCTAGTGGGGCGCTAGGTGACTTCCAAGAGACCCAGTACTTC.

This clonotype has ten or more counts. This chain uses TRBV12-3 or TRBV12-4 with TRBJ2-1; D perhaps matches TRBD1 (6 bases). Trimming removed 4 bases at V and 7 bases at J, with 11 bases between. The CDR3 has 13 residues. CDR3 bases: TGTGCCAGCAGTTCAGGACAGCGGAATGAGCAGTTCTTC. Amino acid sequence: CASSSGQRNEQFF.

CDR3 DNA sequence: TGTGCCAGCAGCTCACGACAAACGGAAGACGAGCAGTACTTC. It is translated as CASSSRQTEDEQYF. V gene TRBV7-9 combines with J gene TRBJ2-7; no definite D call. The CDR3 is made up of 14 amino acids. Trimming cost V 4 bases and J 5 bases, with 15 bases left between them. Germline-derived CDR1 and CDR2 are SEHNR and FQNEAQ (reference sequence).

This clonotype was seen only a few times. CDR3 nucleotides: TGCAGTGCTACCTCCCCTGGACCTGACACGCAGTATTTT. This gives the protein CSATSPGPDTQYF. The chain links TRBV20-1 to TRBJ2-3, with unresolved D. The germline gives CDR1 DFQATT, CDR2 SNEGSKA (reference sequence). The CDR3 length is 13 residues. V was pared by 4 bases and J by 9 bases, with 17 bases between.

This clonotype was found once. V is TRBV20-1 and J is TRBJ2-5, with a weak D call TRBD2 (5 bases). The ends were cut back, 6 bases at V and 3 bases at J, with 8 bases in the middle. The CDR3 has 11 amino acids. Per germline, CDR1 DFQATT and CDR2 SNEGSKA (reference sequence). CDR3 protein: CSAGSEETQYF. Written as DNA, the CDR3 is TGCAGTGCAGGGAGCGAAGAGACCCAGTACTTC.

This clonotype turned up a few times. V and J are TRBV29-1 and TRBJ1-2; tentatively, D is TRBD1 (5 bases). Trimming removed 3 bases from V and 3 bases from J, with 8 bases in between. Germline lookup yields CDR1 SQVTM and CDR2 ANQGSEA. The CDR3 contains 12 residues. CDR3 DNA: TGCAGCGTTGAGGGGCGGGACTATGGCTACACCTTC. Translating gives CSVEGRDYGYTF.

The V gene is TRBV6-5, the J gene TRBJ1-3; D unresolved. CDR1 MNHEY and CDR2 SVGAGI come from the germline V gene. The CDR3 is 14 residues long. Between the trimmed V and J ends, which lost 2 bases and 2 bases, there was a span of 7 bases. The CDR3 DNA is TGTGCCAGCAGTTACAGGGTTACTGGAAACACCATATATTTT. Translation: CASSYRVTGNTIYF.

This clonotype was seen only a few times. This sequence joins TRBV29-1 and TRBJ2-1, with no clear D. Trimming removed 3 bases at V and 3 bases at J, with 9 bases between. Germline CDR1 reads SQVTM; CDR2 reads ANQGSEA. This CDR3 is built from 13 residues. The CDR3 here is CSVDSADYNEQFF. CDR3 in DNA: TGCAGCGTTGATTCTGCGGACTACAATGAGCAGTTCTTC.

This clonotype was recorded only once. The gene calls are TRBV5-1 and TRBJ2-5; no clear D gene. Trimming cost V 2 bases and J 3 bases, with 11 bases left between them. CDR3 length: 14 residues. Germline V CDR1 and CDR2: SGHRS, YFSETQ. CDR3 DNA: TGCGCCAGCAGCTTAGGCCGGACCGAAGAGACCCAGTACTTC. Protein product: CASSLGRTEETQYF.

In its sample, this clonotype was seen a few times. The rearrangement joins TRBV11-2 to TRBJ2-7, with no clear D. Germline V gene sequence: CDR1 SGHAT, CDR2 FQNNGV. This CDR3 region has 16 residues. The ends were cut back, 5 bases at V and 7 bases at J, with 24 bases in the middle. CDR3 in amino acids: CASSTYLSVTGREQYF. DNA for the CDR3: TGTGCCAGCAGCACATATCTCTCGGTTACTGGAAGGGAGCAGTACTTC.

V usage is TRBV20-1 and J usage is TRBJ2-3; D is possibly TRBD1 (6 bases). This CDR3 has 14 residues. The germline gives CDR1 DFQATT, CDR2 SNEGSKA (reference sequence). V lost 1 base and J 2 bases, leaving 10 bases between the germline ends. The CDR3 sequence is CSARGNRDTDTQYF. The CDR3 nucleotides are TGCAGTGCTAGAGGTAACAGGGACACAGATACGCAGTATTTT.

This sequence joins TRBV20-1 and TRBJ1-3; 9 bases fit TRBD1. Losses at the gene ends were 2 bases for V and 8 bases for J; bases not matched to a gene: 10. CDR1 and CDR2 from the germline V gene are DFQATT and SNEGSKA (reference sequence). There are 15 residues in the CDR3. The CDR3 nucleotides are TGCAGTGCTAGAATATACCCGGGACAGGGAGACACCATATATTTT. Encoded protein: CSARIYPGQGDTIYF.

This clonotype was picked up a small number of times. The chain joins TRBV6-1 to TRBJ1-2; maybe TRBD1 (6 bases). Germline CDR1 reads MNHNS; CDR2 reads SASEGT. Trimming took 6 bases from V and 6 from J, leaving 14 bases between them. The CDR3 consists of 13 residues. CDR3 coding DNA: TGTGCCAGCAGCCTTCGGAACAGGGATGGCTACACCTTC. It is translated as CASSLRNRDGYTF.

A few counts support this clonotype. J is TRBJ2-7 and V is TRBV5-1, with 9 bases fitting TRBD1. The CDR3 covers 15 residues. The V gene end was trimmed by 2 bases and the J gene end by 4 bases; junction bases not matched to a gene: 7. Germline lookup yields CDR1 SGHRS and CDR2 YFSETQ. Here the CDR3 reads CASSFGTGNQYEQYF. Here the CDR3 DNA reads TGCGCCAGCAGCTTCGGGACAGGGAATCAGTACGAGCAGTACTTC. Full variable domain (remainder filled in from reference TRBV5-1 and TRBJ2-7): KAGVTQTPRYLIKTRGQQVTLSCSPISGHRSVSWYQQTPGQGLQFLFEYFSETQRNKGNFPGRFSGRQFSNSRSEMNVSTLELGDSALYLCASSFGTGNQYEQYFGPGTRLTVT.

V is TRBV28 and J is TRBJ2-7, with 8 bases that match TRBD1. In germline, CDR1 is MDHEN, CDR2 SYDVKM. The CDR3 runs to 15 residues. V gave up 3 bases and J gave up 2 bases; unmatched junction bases: 6. The CDR3 nucleotides are TGTGCCAGCAGTTTCTACCGGGACAGGCCCTACGAGCAGTACTTC. Protein: CASSFYRDRPYEQYF.

This clonotype has just a few counts. V gene TRBV7-9 combines with J gene TRBJ2-1, with a possible D match to TRBD1 (5 bases). Trimming cost V 5 bases and J 0 bases, with 14 bases left between them. Looked up from germline, CDR1 is SEHNR and CDR2 is FQNEAQ (reference sequence). The CDR3 contains 16 residues. CDR3 residues: CASSVSVGVSYNEQFF. In nucleotides, the CDR3 is TGTGCCAGCAGCGTCTCGGTAGGGGTCTCCTACAATGAGCAGTTCTTC. Drawing the rest from reference TRBV7-9 and TRBJ2-1, the complete variable domain is DTGVSQNPRHKITKRGQNVTFRCDPISEHNRLYWYRQTLGQGPEFLTYFQNEAQLEKSRLLSDRFSAERPKGSFSTLEIQRTEQGDSAMYLCASSVSVGVSYNEQFFGPGTRLTVL.

This clonotype was found many times. The rearrangement links TRBV5-1 to TRBJ2-1; possible D gene TRBD2, 5 bases. V was pared by 2 bases and J by 8 bases, with 8 bases between. The germline gives CDR1 SGHRS, CDR2 YFSETQ. The CDR3 is 12 residues long. The CDR3 sequence is CASSFPGDEQFF. In DNA, the CDR3 is TGCGCCAGCAGCTTCCCCGGGGATGAGCAGTTCTTC. Together with reference TRBV5-1 and TRBJ2-1, the CDR3 gives the full variable domain: KAGVTQTPRYLIKTRGQQVTLSCSPISGHRSVSWYQQTPGQGLQFLFEYFSETQRNKGNFPGRFSGRQFSNSRSEMNVSTLELGDSALYLCASSFPGDEQFFGPGTRLTVL.

This clonotype was observed a handful of times. The rearrangement links TRBV6-2 or TRBV6-3 to TRBJ2-1, with 9 bases aligning to TRBD2. The CDR3 loop spans 16 amino acids. Looked up from germline, CDR1 is MNHEY and CDR2 is SVGEGT. V shed 6 bases and J 1 base; nucleotides not matched to a gene: 7. CDR3 in DNA: TGTGCCAGCAGAAGTAGCGGGAGTAGTTCCTACAATGAGCAGTTCTTC. Protein: CASRSSGSSSYNEQFF.

This clonotype was detected a few times. The J gene is TRBJ2-6, the V gene TRBV12-3 or TRBV12-4; TRBD1 matches at 9 bases. J gave up 0 bases and V 7 bases, and 10 bases lay outside the gene matches. The CDR3 has 18 residues. The CDR3 nucleotides read TGTGCCAGCAACCTGGGACAGGGTCTTACCTCTGGGGCCAACGTCCTGACTTTC. It yields the protein CASNLGQGLTSGANVLTF.